The TCR beta chain described here comes from a study of cytomegalovirus exposure and HLA in healthy donors. Researchers ran the PCR with 60 Vbeta and 13 Jbeta primers. The table came from immunoSEQ multiplex PCR; TCRdb's copy has only in-frame clones and leaves some out. This sample's table reports tens of thousands of clones. Study-wide points: A later analysis showed that HLA-associated TCR beta chains had undergone more clonal expansion than equally common others.

Concerning this clone: The antigen remains unidentified.

Sequencing was done on a sample of PBMCs. This TCR derives from a male donor in good health and CMV-seronegative.

CDR3: CAWSVTPAKGYTF. In DNA, the CDR3 is TGTGCCTGGAGTGTGACTCCCGCCAAAGGCTACACCTTC. The chain couples TRBV30 to TRBJ1-2; unclear D gene. Germline V gene lookup returns CDR1 GTSNPN and CDR2 SVGIG (reference sequence). V was shortened by 0 bases and J by 8 bases, with 13 bases between the two germline ends. The CDR3 covers 13 residues.